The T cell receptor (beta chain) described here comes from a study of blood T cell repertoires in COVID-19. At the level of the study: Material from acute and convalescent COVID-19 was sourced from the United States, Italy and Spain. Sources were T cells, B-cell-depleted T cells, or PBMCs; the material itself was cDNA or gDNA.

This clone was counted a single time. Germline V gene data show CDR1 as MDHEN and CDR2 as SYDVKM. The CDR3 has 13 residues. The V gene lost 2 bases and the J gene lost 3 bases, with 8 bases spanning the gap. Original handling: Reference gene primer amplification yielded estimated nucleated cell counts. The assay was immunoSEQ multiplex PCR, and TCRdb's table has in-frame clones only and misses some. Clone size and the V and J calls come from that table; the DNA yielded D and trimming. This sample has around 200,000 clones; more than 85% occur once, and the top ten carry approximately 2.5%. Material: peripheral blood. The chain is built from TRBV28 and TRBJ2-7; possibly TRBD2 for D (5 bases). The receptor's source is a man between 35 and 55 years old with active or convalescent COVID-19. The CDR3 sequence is CASSLDGLYEQYF. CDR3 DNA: TGTGCCAGCAGTTTAGATGGACTCTACGAGCAGTACTTC.